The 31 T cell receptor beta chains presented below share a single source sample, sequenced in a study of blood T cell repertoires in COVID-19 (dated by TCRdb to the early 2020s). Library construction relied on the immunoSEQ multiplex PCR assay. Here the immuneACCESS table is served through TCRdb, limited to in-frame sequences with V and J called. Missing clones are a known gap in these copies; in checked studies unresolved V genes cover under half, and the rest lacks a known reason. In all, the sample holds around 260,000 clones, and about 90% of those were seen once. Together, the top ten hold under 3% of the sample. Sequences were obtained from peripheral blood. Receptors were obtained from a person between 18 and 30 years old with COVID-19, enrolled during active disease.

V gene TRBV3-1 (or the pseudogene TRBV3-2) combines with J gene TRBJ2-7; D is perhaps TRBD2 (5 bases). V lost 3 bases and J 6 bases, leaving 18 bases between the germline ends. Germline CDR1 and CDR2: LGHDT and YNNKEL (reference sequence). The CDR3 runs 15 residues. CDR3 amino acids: CASSHPSSGSVEQYF. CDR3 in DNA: TGTGCCAGCAGCCACCCCTCATCGGGTAGCGTCGAGCAGTACTTC.

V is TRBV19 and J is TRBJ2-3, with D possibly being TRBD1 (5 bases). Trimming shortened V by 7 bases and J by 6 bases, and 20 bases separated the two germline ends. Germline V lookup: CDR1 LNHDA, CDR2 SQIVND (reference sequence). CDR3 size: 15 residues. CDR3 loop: CASTIGVGVTDTQYF. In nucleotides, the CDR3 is TGTGCCAGTACCATAGGGGTAGGGGTTACGGATACGCAGTATTTT.

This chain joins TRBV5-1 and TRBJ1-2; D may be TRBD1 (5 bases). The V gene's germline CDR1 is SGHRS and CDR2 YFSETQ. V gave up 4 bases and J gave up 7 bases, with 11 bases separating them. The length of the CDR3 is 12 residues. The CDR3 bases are TGCGCCAGCAGCCCGGCTGGGGCTGGCTACACCTTC. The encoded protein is CASSPAGAGYTF.

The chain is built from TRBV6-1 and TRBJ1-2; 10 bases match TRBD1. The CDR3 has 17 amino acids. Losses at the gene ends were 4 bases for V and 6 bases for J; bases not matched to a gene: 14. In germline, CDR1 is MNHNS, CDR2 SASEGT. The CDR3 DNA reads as TGTGCCAGCAGTGGCAGCCGGGACAGGGGAGGAAGAAATGGCTACACCTTC. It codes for CASSGSRDRGGRNGYTF.

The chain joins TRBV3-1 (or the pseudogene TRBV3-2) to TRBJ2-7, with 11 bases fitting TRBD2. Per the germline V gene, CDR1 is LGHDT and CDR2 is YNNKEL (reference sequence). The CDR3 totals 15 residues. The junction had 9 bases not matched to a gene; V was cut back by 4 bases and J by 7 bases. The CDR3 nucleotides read TGTGCCAGCAGCCCTGGGGTAGCGGGAGGGAGGGAGCAGTACTTC. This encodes CASSPGVAGGREQYF.

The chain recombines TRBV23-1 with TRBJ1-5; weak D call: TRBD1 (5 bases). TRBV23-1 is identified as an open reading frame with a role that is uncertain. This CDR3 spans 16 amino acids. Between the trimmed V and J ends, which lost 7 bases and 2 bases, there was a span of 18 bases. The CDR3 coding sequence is TGCGCCAGCAACCCCCCTCGACAGAATGGCAATCAGCCCCAGCATTTT. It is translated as CASNPPRQNGNQPQHF.

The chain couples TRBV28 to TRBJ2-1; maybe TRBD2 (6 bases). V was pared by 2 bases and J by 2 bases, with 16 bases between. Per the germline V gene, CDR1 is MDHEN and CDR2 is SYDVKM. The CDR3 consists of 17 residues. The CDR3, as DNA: TGTGCCAGCAGTTTAGGGACGGGGGTGATCCCCTACAATGAGCAGTTCTTC. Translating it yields CASSLGTGVIPYNEQFF. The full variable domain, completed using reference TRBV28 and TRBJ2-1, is DVKVTQSSRYLVKRTGEKVFLECVQDMDHENMFWYRQDPGLGLRLIYFSYDVKMKEKGDIPEGYSVSREKKERFSLILESASTNQTSMYLCASSLGTGVIPYNEQFFGPGTRLTVL.

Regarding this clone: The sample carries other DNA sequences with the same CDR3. CDR3 sequence (DNA): TGTGCCAGCAGTTCCCTCTACGAGCAGTACTTC. The encoded protein is CASSSLYEQYF. The chain couples TRBV12-3 or TRBV12-4 to TRBJ2-7; D unclear. The CDR3 is made up of 11 amino acids. Trimming cost V 4 bases and J 3 bases, with 4 bases left between them.

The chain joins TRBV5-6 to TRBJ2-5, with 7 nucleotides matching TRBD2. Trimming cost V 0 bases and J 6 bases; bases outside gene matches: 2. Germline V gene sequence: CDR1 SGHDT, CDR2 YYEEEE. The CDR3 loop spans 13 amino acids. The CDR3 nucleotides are TGTGCCAGCAGCTTGGGGGAGGGGAAGACCCAGTACTTC. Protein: CASSLGEGKTQYF.

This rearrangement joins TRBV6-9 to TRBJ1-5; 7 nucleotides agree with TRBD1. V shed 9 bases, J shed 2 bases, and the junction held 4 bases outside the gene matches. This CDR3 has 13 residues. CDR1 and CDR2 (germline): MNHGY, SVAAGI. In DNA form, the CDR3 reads TGTGCCAGGAGACAGGGAGGCAATCAGCCCCAGCATTTT. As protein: CARRQGGNQPQHF.

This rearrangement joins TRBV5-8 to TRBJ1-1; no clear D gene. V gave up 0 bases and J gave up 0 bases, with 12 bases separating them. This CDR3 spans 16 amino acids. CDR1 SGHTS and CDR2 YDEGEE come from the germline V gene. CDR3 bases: TGTGCCAGCAGCTTGGCGGGAGTGTCACTGAACACTGAAGCTTTCTTT. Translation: CASSLAGVSLNTEAFF. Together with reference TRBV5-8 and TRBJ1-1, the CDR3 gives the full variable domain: EAGVTQSPTHLIKTRGQQATLRCSPISGHTSVYWYQQALGLGLQFLLWYDEGEERNRGNFPPRFSGRQFPNYSSELNVNALELEDSALYLCASSLAGVSLNTEAFFGQGTRLTVV.

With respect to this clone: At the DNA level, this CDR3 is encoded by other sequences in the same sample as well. In nucleotides, the CDR3 is TGTGCCAGCAGCTTAGAGCAGGGTCTAGAAGCTTTCTTT. It codes for CASSLEQGLEAFF. V is TRBV7-2 and J is TRBJ1-1; D may be TRBD1 (5 bases). Between the trimmed V and J ends, which lost 1 base and 8 bases, there was a span of 11 bases. Germline V CDR1 and CDR2: SGHTA, FQGNSA. The CDR3 loop spans 13 amino acids.

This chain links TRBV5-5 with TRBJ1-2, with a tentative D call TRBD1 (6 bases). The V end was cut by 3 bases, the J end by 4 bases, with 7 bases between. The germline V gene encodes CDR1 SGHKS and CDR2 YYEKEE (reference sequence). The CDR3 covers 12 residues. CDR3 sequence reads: CASSSDSYGYTF. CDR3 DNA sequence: TGTGCCAGCAGCTCGGACAGCTATGGCTACACCTTC.

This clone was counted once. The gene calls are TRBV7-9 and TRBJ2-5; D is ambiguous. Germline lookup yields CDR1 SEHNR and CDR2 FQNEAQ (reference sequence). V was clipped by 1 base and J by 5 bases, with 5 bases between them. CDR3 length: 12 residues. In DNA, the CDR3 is TGTGCCAGCAGCTTAGTTGCGGAGACCCAGTACTTC. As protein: CASSLVAETQYF.

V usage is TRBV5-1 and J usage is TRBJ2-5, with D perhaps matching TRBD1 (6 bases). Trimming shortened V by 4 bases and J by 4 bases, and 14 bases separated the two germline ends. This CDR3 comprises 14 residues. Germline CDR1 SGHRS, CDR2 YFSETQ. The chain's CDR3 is CASSVQGPPETQYF. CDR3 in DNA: TGCGCCAGCAGCGTACAGGGCCCCCCAGAGACCCAGTACTTC.

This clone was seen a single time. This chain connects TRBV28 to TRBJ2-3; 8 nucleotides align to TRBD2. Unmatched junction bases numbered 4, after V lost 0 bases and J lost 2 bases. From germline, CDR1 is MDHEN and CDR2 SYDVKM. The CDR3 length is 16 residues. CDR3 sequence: CASSLWAGGTTDTQYF. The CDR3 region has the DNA TGTGCCAGCAGTTTATGGGCGGGAGGTACCACAGATACGCAGTATTTT.

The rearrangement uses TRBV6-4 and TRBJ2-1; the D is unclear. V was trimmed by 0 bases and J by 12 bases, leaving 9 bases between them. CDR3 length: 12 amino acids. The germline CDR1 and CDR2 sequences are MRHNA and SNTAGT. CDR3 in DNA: TGTGCCAGCAGTGACTCGCAGAGGCGGCAGTTCTTC. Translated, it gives CASSDSQRRQFF.

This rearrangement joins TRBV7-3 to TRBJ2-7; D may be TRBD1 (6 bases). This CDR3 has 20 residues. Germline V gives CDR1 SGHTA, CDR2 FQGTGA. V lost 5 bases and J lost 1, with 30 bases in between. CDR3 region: CASSLQTRQWRTVLSYEQYF. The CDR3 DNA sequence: TGTGCCAGCAGCCTCCAAACACGGCAGTGGCGGACAGTCCTTTCCTACGAGCAGTACTTC. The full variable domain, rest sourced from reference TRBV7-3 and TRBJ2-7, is GAGVSQTPSNKVTEKGKYVELRCDPISGHTALYWYRQSLGQGPEFLIYFQGTGAADDSGLPNDRFFAVRPEGSVSTLKIQRTERGDSAVYLCASSLQTRQWRTVLSYEQYFGPGTRLTVT.

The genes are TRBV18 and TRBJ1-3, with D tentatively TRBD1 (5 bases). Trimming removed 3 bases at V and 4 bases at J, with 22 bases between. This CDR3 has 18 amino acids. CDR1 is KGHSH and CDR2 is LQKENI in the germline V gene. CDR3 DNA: TGTGCCAGCTCACCCCTAGGACCTCCCTGGGGCCCCGGAAACACCATATATTTT. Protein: CASSPLGPPWGPGNTIYF.

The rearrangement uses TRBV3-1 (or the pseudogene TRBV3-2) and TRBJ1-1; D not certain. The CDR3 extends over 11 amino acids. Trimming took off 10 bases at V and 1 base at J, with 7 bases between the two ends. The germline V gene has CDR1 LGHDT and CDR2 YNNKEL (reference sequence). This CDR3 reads CATHSNTEAFF. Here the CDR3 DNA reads TGTGCCACCCACTCGAACACTGAAGCTTTCTTT.

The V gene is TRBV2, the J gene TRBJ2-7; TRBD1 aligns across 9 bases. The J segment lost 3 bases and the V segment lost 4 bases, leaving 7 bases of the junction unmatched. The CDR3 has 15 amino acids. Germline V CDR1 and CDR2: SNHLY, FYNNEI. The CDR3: CASSGPGTGIYEQYF. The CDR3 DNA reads TGTGCCAGCAGTGGGCCCGGGACAGGGATCTACGAGCAGTACTTC.

CDR3 sequence (DNA): TGTGCCACCGGAGATACTAGCGGGAGTTCCTACAATGAGCAGTTCTTC. This encodes CATGDTSGSSYNEQFF. The rearrangement joins TRBV24-1 to TRBJ2-1; 11 nucleotides align to TRBD2. The CDR3 totals 16 residues. Trimming took 9 bases from V and 1 from J; bases not matched to a gene: 7. Germline assignment: CDR1 KGHDR and CDR2 SFDVKD.

The CDR3 coding sequence is TGTGCCAGCAGTCCGAAGGACAGCCAGCATTTT. This sequence encodes CASSPKDSQHF. The chain employs TRBV6-6 and TRBJ1-5; tentative D call: TRBD1 (6 bases). V was clipped by 5 bases and J by 12 bases, with 11 bases between them. The CDR3 is made up of 11 amino acids. Looked up from germline, CDR1 is MNHNY and CDR2 is SVGAGI (reference sequence).

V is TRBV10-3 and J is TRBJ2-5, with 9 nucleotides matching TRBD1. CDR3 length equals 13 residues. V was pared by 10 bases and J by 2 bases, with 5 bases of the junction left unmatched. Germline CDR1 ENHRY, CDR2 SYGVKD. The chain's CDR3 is CATRDRVQETQYF. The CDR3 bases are TGTGCCACCCGGGACAGGGTGCAAGAGACCCAGTACTTC.

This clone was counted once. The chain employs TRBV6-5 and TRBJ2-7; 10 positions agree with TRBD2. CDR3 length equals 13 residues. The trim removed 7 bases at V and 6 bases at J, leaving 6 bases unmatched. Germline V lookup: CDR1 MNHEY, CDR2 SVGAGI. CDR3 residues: CASMRLAGAEQYF. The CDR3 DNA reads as TGTGCCAGCATGCGCCTAGCGGGAGCCGAGCAGTACTTC.

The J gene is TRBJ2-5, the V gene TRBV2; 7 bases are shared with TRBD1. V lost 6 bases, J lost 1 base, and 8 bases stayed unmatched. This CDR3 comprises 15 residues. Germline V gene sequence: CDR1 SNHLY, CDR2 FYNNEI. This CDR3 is CASSAGTVPQETQYF. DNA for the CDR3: TGTGCCAGCAGCGCCGGGACAGTCCCCCAAGAGACCCAGTACTTC.

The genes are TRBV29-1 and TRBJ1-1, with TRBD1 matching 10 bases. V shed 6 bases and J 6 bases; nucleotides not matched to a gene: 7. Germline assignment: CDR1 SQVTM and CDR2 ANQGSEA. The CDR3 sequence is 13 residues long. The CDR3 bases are TGCAGCGTCGTTATGACAGGGGGCCCTGAAGCTTTCTTT. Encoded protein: CSVVMTGGPEAFF.

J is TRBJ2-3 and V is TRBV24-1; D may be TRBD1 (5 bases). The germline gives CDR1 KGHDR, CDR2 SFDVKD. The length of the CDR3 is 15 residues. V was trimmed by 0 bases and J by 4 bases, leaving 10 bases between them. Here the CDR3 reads CATSDLGPGSDTQYF. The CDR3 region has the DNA TGTGCCACCAGTGATTTGGGCCCAGGGTCAGATACGCAGTATTTT.

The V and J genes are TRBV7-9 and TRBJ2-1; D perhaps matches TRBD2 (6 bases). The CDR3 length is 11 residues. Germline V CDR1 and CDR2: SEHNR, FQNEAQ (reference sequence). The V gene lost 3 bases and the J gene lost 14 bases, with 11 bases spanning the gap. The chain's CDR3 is CASSLEGDKFF. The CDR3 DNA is TGTGCCAGCAGCTTGGAGGGAGACAAGTTCTTC.

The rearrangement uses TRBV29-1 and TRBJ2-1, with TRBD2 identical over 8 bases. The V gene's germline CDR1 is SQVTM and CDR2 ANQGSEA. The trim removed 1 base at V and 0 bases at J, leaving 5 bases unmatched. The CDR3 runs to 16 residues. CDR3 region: CSVEGRSGGSYNEQFF. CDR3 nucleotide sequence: TGCAGCGTTGAAGGCAGGAGCGGGGGCTCCTACAATGAGCAGTTCTTC.

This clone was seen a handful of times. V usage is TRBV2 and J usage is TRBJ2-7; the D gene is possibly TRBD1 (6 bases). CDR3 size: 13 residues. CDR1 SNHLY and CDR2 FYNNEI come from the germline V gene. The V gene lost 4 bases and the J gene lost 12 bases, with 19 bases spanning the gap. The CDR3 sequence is CASSGNRQELGYF. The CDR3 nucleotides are TGTGCCAGCAGTGGGAATCGACAGGAGCTTGGGTACTTC.